This entry describes one TCR beta chain. Within the sample, other DNA sequences also encode this same CDR3. The CDR3 runs 15 residues. Germline V lookup: CDR1 SGHNT, CDR2 YYREEE (reference sequence). V was pared by 0 bases and J by 2 bases, with 2 bases of the junction left unmatched. These data are taken from a study of cytomegalovirus exposure and HLA in healthy donors. Vbeta (60) and Jbeta (13) primers were used in the PCR. Profiled with immunoSEQ multiplex PCR; TCRdb holds only in-frame clones, not every one. The sample holds fewer than 350,000 clones, roughly 89% seen once. The receptor was derived from a woman under 30 in good health and CMV-seronegative. The J gene is TRBJ2-1, the V gene TRBV5-4; 7 bases match TRBD2. The specimen was PBMCs. CDR3 loop: CASSLGGGAYNEQFF. CDR3 sequence (DNA): TGTGCCAGCAGCTTGGGTGGGGGGGCCTACAATGAGCAGTTCTTC.